This TCR delta chain was recovered during a study of γδ T cells in repeated Plasmodium falciparum infection. This clone was seen more than once but under ten times. TCRdb's protein, taken from a much larger clone, differs from this DNA's translation at residue 7, likely owing to a read error; the protein displayed comes from the DNA. TCRdb called clones anew from the multiplex PCR reads with CATT. This table holds 70,000 to 95,000 delta-chain clones, around 1.4% found once. Gammadelta T cells were flow-sorted from PBMC into Vgamma9/Vdelta2+ and Vdelta2-negative populations for bulk analysis. With 4 bases removed from V and 0 bases from J, the gap between germline ends came to 17 bases. The CDR3 covers 16 residues. Germline CDR1 is GEAIGNYY and CDR2 is EKD.

V usage is TRDV2 and J usage is TRDJ1; maybe TRDD3 (5 bases). TCRdb lists no J gene, so it was determined here by aligning the DNA to germline. The material sequenced was gamma-delta T cells from blood. This TCR was recovered from a pool of human donors (malaria-infected and uninfected, not separated). CDR3 in amino acids: CACDTDEGSDTDKLIF. CDR3 DNA sequence: TGTGCCTGTGATACCGACGAGGGGAGCGACACCGATAAACTCATCTTT.